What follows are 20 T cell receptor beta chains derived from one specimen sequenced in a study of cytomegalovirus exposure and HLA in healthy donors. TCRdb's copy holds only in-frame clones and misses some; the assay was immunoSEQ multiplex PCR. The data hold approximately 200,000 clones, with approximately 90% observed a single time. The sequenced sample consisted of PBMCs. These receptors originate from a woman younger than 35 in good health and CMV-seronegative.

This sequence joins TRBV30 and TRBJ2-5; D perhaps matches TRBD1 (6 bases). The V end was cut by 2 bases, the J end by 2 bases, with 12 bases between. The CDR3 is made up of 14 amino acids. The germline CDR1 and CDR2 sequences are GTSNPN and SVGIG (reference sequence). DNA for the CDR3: TGTGCCTGGAGTCCAGGGGCCCTTCAAGAGACCCAGTACTTC. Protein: CAWSPGALQETQYF. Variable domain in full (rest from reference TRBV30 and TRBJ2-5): SQTIHQWPATLVQPVGSPLSLECTVEGTSNPNLYWYRQAAGRGLQLLFYSVGIGQISSEVPQNLSASRPQDRQFILSSKKLLLSDSGFYLCAWSPGALQETQYFGPGTRLLVL.

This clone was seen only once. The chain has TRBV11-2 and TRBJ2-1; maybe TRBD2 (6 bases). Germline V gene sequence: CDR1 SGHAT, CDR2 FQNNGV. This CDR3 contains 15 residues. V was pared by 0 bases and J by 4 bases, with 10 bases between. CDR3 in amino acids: CASSLDSGLYNEQFF. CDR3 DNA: TGTGCCAGCAGCTTAGATTCGGGACTGTACAATGAGCAGTTCTTC.

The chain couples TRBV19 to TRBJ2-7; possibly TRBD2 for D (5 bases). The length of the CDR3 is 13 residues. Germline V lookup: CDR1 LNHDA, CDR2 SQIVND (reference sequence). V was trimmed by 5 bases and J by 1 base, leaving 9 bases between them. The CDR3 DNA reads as TGTGCCAGTAGTGGGCTAGCTTCCTACGAGCAGTACTTC. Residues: CASSGLASYEQYF.

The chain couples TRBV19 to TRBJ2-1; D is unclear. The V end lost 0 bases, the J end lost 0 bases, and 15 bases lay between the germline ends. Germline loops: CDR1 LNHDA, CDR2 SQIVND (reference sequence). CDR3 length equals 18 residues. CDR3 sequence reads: CASSIDRIGRSSYNEQFF. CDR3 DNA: TGTGCCAGTAGTATAGATAGGATCGGCCGGAGCTCCTACAATGAGCAGTTCTTC.

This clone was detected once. DNA for the CDR3: TGTGCCTGGAGATTGATTGGGCAGCCATACGAGCAGTACTTC. Protein: CAWRLIGQPYEQYF. This chain links TRBV30 with TRBJ2-7, with D hard to call. Germline V lookup: CDR1 GTSNPN, CDR2 SVGIG (reference sequence). This CDR3 is built from 14 residues. V lost 3 bases and J lost 4, with 16 bases in between.

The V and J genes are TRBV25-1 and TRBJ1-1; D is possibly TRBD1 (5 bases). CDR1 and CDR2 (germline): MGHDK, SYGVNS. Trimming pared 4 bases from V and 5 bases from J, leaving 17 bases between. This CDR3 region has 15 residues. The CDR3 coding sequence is TGTGCCAGCAGTGCTATACAGGCGATTGGTACTGAAGCTTTCTTT. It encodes CASSAIQAIGTEAFF.

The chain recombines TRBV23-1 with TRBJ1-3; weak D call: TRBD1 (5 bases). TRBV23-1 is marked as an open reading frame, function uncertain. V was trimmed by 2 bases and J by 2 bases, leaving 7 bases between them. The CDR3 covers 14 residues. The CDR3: CASSQARAGNTIYF. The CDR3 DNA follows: TGCGCCAGCAGTCAAGCCAGGGCTGGAAACACCATATATTTT.

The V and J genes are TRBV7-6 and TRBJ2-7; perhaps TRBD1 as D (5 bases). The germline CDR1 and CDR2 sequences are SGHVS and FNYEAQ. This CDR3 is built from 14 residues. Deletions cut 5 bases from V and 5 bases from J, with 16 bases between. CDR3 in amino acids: CASSPDRVGHEQYF. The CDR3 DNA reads TGTGCCAGCAGCCCCGACAGAGTAGGGCACGAGCAGTACTTC.

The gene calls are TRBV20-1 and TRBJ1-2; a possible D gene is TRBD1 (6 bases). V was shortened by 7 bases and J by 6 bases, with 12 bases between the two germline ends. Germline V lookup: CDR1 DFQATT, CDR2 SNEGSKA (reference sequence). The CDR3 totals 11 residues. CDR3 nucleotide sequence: TGCAGTGAGGGCAGGGGTAATGGCTACACCTTC. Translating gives CSEGRGNGYTF.

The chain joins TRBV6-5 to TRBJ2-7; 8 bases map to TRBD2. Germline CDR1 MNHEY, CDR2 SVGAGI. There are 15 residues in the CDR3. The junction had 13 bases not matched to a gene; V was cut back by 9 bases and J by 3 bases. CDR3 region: CASTRFRSGSYEQYF. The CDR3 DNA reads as TGTGCCAGTACCCGTTTTCGGAGCGGGAGCTACGAGCAGTACTTC.

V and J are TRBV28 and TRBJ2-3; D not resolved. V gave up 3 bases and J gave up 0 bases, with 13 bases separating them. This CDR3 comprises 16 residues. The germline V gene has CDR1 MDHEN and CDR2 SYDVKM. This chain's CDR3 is CASSFPRGTSTDTQYF. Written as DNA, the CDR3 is TGTGCCAGCAGTTTCCCTCGCGGCACTAGCACAGATACGCAGTATTTT.

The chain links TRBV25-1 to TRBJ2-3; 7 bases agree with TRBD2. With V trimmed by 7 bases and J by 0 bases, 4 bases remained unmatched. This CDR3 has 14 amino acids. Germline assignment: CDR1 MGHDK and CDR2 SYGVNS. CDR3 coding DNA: TGTGCCAGCACCCCTAGCGGCAGCACAGATACGCAGTATTTT. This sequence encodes CASTPSGSTDTQYF.

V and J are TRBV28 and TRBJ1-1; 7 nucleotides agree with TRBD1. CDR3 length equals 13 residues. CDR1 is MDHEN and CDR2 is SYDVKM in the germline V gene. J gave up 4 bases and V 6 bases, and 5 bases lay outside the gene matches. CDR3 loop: CASRMTGSTEAFF. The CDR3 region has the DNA TGTGCCAGCAGAATGACAGGGTCCACTGAAGCTTTCTTT.

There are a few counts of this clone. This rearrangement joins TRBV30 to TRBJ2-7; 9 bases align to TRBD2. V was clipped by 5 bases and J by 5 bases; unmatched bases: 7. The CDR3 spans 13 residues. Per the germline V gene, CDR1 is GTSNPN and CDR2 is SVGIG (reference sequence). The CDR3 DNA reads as TGTGCCTGGGAAATTATAGCGGGAGACGAGCAGTACTTC. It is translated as CAWEIIAGDEQYF.

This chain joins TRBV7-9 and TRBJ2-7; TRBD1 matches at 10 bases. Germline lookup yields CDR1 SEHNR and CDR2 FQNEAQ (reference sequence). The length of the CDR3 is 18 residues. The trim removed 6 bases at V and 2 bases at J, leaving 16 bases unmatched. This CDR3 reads CASSPGQGTSYPPYEQYF. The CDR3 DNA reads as TGTGCCAGCAGTCCGGGACAGGGGACCTCTTACCCACCCTACGAGCAGTACTTC.

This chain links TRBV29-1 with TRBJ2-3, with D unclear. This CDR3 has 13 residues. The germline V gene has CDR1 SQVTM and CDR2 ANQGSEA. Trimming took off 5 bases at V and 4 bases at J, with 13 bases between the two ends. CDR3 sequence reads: CSVFPTTADTQYF. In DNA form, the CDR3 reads TGCAGCGTTTTTCCCACTACGGCAGATACGCAGTATTTT.

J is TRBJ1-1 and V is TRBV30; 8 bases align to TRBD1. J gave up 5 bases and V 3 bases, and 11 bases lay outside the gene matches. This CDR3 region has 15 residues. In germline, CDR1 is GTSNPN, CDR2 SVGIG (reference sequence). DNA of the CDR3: TGTGCCTGGAGGAGGACTCAGGGGGCGATTACTGAAGCTTTCTTT. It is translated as CAWRRTQGAITEAFF.

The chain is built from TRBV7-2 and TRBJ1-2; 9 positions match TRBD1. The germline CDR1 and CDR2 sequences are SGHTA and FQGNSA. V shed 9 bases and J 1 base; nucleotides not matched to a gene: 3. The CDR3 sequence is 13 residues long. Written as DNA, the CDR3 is TGTGCCAGGAGACAGGGGGATAACTATGGCTACACCTTC. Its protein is CARRQGDNYGYTF. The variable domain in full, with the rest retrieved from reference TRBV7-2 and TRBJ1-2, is GAGVSQSPSNKVTEKGKDVELRCDPISGHTALYWYRQSLGQGLEFLIYFQGNSAPDKSGLPSDRFSAERTGGSVSTLTIQRTQQEDSAVYLCARRQGDNYGYTFGSGTRLTVV.

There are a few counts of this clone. For the CDR3, the DNA is TGTGCCAGCAGCTTGGTGGCTACAGAGAGCTATGGCTACACCTTC. Encoded protein: CASSLVATESYGYTF. This chain uses TRBV5-5 with TRBJ1-2; D is ambiguous. The germline V gene encodes CDR1 SGHKS and CDR2 YYEKEE (reference sequence). Trimming removed 0 bases from V and 4 bases from J, with 13 bases in between. This CDR3 is 15 amino acids long.

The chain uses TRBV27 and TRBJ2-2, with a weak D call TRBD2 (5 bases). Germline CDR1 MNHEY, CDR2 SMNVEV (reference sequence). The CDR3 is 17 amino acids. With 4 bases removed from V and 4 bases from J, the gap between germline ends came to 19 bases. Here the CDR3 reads CASSSRTVGTLTGELFF. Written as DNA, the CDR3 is TGTGCCAGCAGTTCAAGGACTGTCGGAACCCTCACCGGGGAGCTGTTTTTT.